This TCR beta chain was retrieved from a study of CD8 T cells in ankylosing spondylitis. Concerning this clonotype: Its matching antigen is unknown.

With 3 bases removed from V and 8 bases from J, the gap between germline ends came to 11 bases. This CDR3 is built from 12 residues. Looked up from germline, CDR1 is MNHNS and CDR2 is SASEGT. General study findings and limits: Disease-linked clones reportedly showed significant enrichment in matched ankylosing spondylitis synovial fluid. Made up of eight highly homologous variants, a TCR beta motif appeared characteristic of ankylosing spondylitis blood. Some of the motif variants had earlier been found in reactive arthritis patients' fluid and blood.

Each CDR3 protein is one row after TCRdb ran MiXCR on the 5' RACE reads. In the table there are roughly 130,000 distinct CDR3 sequences, roughly an eighth of which are singletons. This TCR was recovered from a female donor with ankylosing spondylitis or in good health (not recorded which). The sequenced sample was blood, either unsorted or a sorted T cell fraction (not recorded which). The V gene is TRBV6-1, the J gene TRBJ2-7, with D perhaps matching TRBD1 (6 bases). The CDR3 DNA follows: TGTGCCAGCAGTGATTCCAGGGGCAAGCAGTACTTC. Translated: CASSDSRGKQYF.